A single sample is the source of the 12 T cell receptor beta chains below, sequenced in a study of human T cells and chemical hapten exposure. The time point here: patch test 1, 2 weeks after DPC sensitization. Treatment here: therapeutic diphenylcyclopropenone sensitization with weekly scalp DPC. TCRdb called the RACE reads again in MiXCR, with one record for every CDR3 protein. This sample yields some 380,000 distinct CDR3 sequences, of which roughly 4.8% are seen a single time; around 2.3% belongs to the top ten. Here the sequenced sample was whole blood, taken in connection with sensitization to the hapten diphenylcyclopropenone (DPC). These receptor sequences come from a woman aged 45-60 years with alopecia areata. Some clones in this sample may be carry-over from other donors' samples.

This clonotype was detected ten times or more. V gene TRBV5-1 combines with J gene TRBJ2-4, with D possibly being TRBD1 or TRBD2 (6 bases each). Trimming took off 4 bases at V and 6 bases at J, with 14 bases between the two ends. Germline loops: CDR1 SGHRS, CDR2 YFSETQ. CDR3 length: 14 amino acids. The CDR3 sequence: CASSILQGGNIQYF. The CDR3 coding sequence is TGCGCCAGCAGCATCTTACAGGGAGGAAACATTCAGTACTTC.

The table lists this clonotype with many counts. The chain couples TRBV4-1 to TRBJ1-5; TRBD1 agrees at 9 bases. V shed 3 bases, J shed 5 bases, and the junction held 2 bases outside the gene matches. The germline gives CDR1 MGHRA, CDR2 YSYEKL. There are 14 residues in the CDR3. This chain's CDR3 is CASSHRQGDQPQHF. The CDR3 nucleotides are TGCGCCAGCAGCCACCGACAGGGGGATCAGCCCCAGCATTTT.

Ten or more counts support this clonotype. This sequence joins TRBV18 and TRBJ1-5; tentatively, D is TRBD1 (5 bases). CDR1 is KGHSH and CDR2 is LQKENI in the germline V gene. CDR3 size: 15 residues. V was cut by 6 bases and J by 1 base, with 13 bases left in between. The CDR3 coding sequence is TGTGCCAGCTCCCCCGAGGGGTCAAGCAATCAGCCCCAGCATTTT. It yields the protein CASSPEGSSNQPQHF.

This chain joins TRBV6-2 or TRBV6-3 and TRBJ1-5; TRBD1 is a possible D gene (5 bases). The CDR3 loop spans 16 amino acids. Trimming cost V 5 bases and J 6 bases, with 20 bases left between them. Germline assignment: CDR1 MNHEY and CDR2 SVGEGT. The DNA of the CDR3 is TGTGCCAGCAGTCGCCCTGAGCTAACTGGGGGTCAGCCCCAGCATTTT. It translates to CASSRPELTGGQPQHF.

This clonotype was observed at least ten times. This sequence joins TRBV28 and TRBJ2-2; 11 bases line up with TRBD2. This CDR3 has 15 amino acids. With V trimmed by 1 base and J by 7 bases, 2 bases remained unmatched. Germline assignment: CDR1 MDHEN and CDR2 SYDVKM. The CDR3 region has the DNA TGTGCCAGCAGTTTATCACTAGCGGGAGTCGGGGAGCTGTTTTTT. The encoded protein is CASSLSLAGVGELFF.

J is TRBJ2-1 and V is TRBV12-3 or TRBV12-4; TRBD1 aligns across 7 bases. The V and J ends lost 7 bases and 12 bases, in that order; junction bases with no gene match: 18. The CDR3 loop spans 15 amino acids. CDR3 DNA: TGTGCCAGCACCCCTCGGGACAGCCTCAATGTGGGGCAGTTCTTC. The encoded protein is CASTPRDSLNVGQFF.

At least ten counts were recorded for this clonotype. The rearrangement joins TRBV13 to TRBJ1-4; the D is unclear. V was clipped by 5 bases and J by 8 bases, with 15 bases between them. The V gene's germline CDR1 is PRHDT and CDR2 FYEKMQ (reference sequence). The CDR3 consists of 14 residues. CDR3 DNA: TGTGCCAGCAGCACCCGGGCAAGAGGCGAAAAACTGTTTTTT. Translating it yields CASSTRARGEKLFF.

Notes on this clonotype: A read error may be the cause here, since a much bigger clone is one base away. The genes are TRBV29-1 and TRBJ1-4; 9 bases are shared with TRBD1. Germline trimming cut 6 bases from V and 8 bases from J; bases unmatched to any gene: 10. CDR1 and CDR2 (germline): SQVTM, ANQGSEA. The CDR3 is made up of 14 amino acids. CDR3 protein: CSVATGTGKEKLFF. CDR3 sequence (DNA): TGCAGCGTCGCCACCGGGACAGGGAAAGAAAAACTGTTTTTT.

This clonotype was recorded a few times. The genes are TRBV5-1 and TRBJ2-5; D is tentatively TRBD1 or TRBD2 (5 bases each). Germline V gene data show CDR1 as SGHRS and CDR2 as YFSETQ. This CDR3 contains 14 residues. Trimming shortened V by 0 bases and J by 3 bases, and 9 bases separated the two germline ends. CDR3 sequence (DNA): TGCGCCAGCAGCTTGGGGGGGAAGGAAGAGACCCAGTACTTC. This codes for CASSLGGKEETQYF.

This clonotype has at least ten counts. This chain connects TRBV7-2 to TRBJ1-2, with D possibly matching TRBD1 (5 bases). Looked up from germline, CDR1 is SGHTA and CDR2 is FQGNSA. The CDR3 totals 15 residues. The germline V and J ends were trimmed by 1 base and 6 bases, with 15 bases remaining between them. This CDR3 is CASSLVVGGSDGYTF. In DNA, the CDR3 is TGTGCCAGCAGCTTAGTTGTGGGGGGAAGTGATGGCTACACCTTC.

This clonotype was counted many times. V gene TRBV20-1 combines with J gene TRBJ1-6; D not certain. Trimming removed 0 bases at V and 7 bases at J, with 10 bases between. The CDR3 extends over 14 amino acids. Germline lookup yields CDR1 DFQATT and CDR2 SNEGSKA (reference sequence). The CDR3: CSARDKNRNSPLHF. The CDR3 DNA reads TGCAGTGCTAGAGATAAGAACAGAAATTCACCCCTCCACTTT.

This rearrangement joins TRBV13 to TRBJ2-7; D may match TRBD1 or TRBD2 (5 bases each). This CDR3 has 12 residues. From germline, CDR1 is PRHDT and CDR2 FYEKMQ (reference sequence). The V gene lost 8 bases and the J gene lost 4 bases, with 12 bases spanning the gap. In DNA, the CDR3 is TGTGCCAGCGGGACCGGATTTTACGAGCAGTACTTC. Protein: CASGTGFYEQYF.